This T cell receptor beta chain derives from a study of blood T cell repertoires in COVID-19. Assay: immunoSEQ multiplex PCR; the TCRdb copy retains only in-frame clones and omits some. This table holds 150,000 to 200,000 clones, more than 80% found once. Cohort assignment relied on participant-reported clinical history. The source material was PBMCs or T cells enriched from blood (not recorded which). The TCR comes from a man aged 45-65 years who had recovered from COVID-19.

CDR3 region: CASGRLGGTEAFF. DNA of the CDR3: TGTGCTAGTGGTCGTCTCGGAGGCACTGAAGCTTTCTTT. This rearrangement joins TRBV12-5 to TRBJ1-1; D unresolved. Between the trimmed V and J ends, which lost 5 bases and 4 bases, there was a span of 11 bases. Looked up from germline, CDR1 is LGHNT and CDR2 is FRNRAP. The CDR3 totals 13 residues.